Following are 7 T cell receptor beta chains from one sample sequenced in a study of T cell clusters in autoimmune cytopenias. One tube held mixed TRB-A and TRB-B primer pools for touch-down PCR. Reprocessing the multiplex PCR reads, TCRdb reports a single entry for every CDR3 protein and omits DNA. This sample contains over 6,000 distinct CDR3 sequences. Each sample's input was 250 to 300 ng genomic DNA, roughly 38,000 genome equivalents. These records were also assigned to another study, of T cell repertoires in aging, cancer and after chemotherapy.

Sequencing was carried out using peripheral blood. The source of these receptors is a human donor with an autoimmune cytopenia or autoimmune hepatitis (not recorded which).

This sequence joins TRBV18 and TRBJ2-7. Germline-derived CDR1 and CDR2 are KGHSH and LQKENI. There are 11 residues in the CDR3. This CDR3 reads CASSLPYEQYF.

This clonotype registers medium-sized by frequency. J is TRBJ1-2 and V is TRBV6-5; no DNA is available, so the TRBD1 call from TCRdb remains unchecked. This CDR3 is built from 14 residues. Germline assignment: CDR1 MNHEY and CDR2 SVGAGI. The CDR3 spells CASSYSIGTYGYTF.

The chain has TRBV5-4 and TRBJ1-2. CDR3 length equals 14 residues. Germline V gene data show CDR1 as SGHNT and CDR2 as YYREEE (reference sequence). CDR3 region: CASSLDRDSYGYTF.

The chain links TRBV27 to TRBJ2-7; TCRdb gives TRBD1 as the D gene, but with no DNA this cannot be confirmed. The CDR3 has 20 amino acids. Germline CDR1 is MNHEY and CDR2 is SMNVEV (reference sequence). Here the CDR3 reads CASSLKASGQEAPYSYEQYF.

According to its frequency, this clonotype is medium-sized. V is TRBV29-1 and J is TRBJ2-1; TCRdb calls TRBD1, which cannot be checked without DNA. The germline gives CDR1 SQVTM, CDR2 ANQGSEA. This CDR3 has 15 residues. The CDR3 loop reads CSVVSTESSYNEQFF.

The chain couples TRBV18 to TRBJ2-7; TCRdb proposes TRBD1, but this gene call is untestable without DNA. The germline gives CDR1 KGHSH, CDR2 LQKENI. The CDR3 covers 18 residues. CDR3: CVSSPTGARSGQAYEQYF.

The rearrangement uses TRBV7-9 and TRBJ2-7; the D call of TRBD1 rests on TCRdb alone, since no DNA is present to check it. Germline V gene sequence: CDR1 SEHNR, CDR2 FQNEAQ (reference sequence). The CDR3 has 18 residues. This CDR3 reads CASSWGTGTGARQYEQYF.